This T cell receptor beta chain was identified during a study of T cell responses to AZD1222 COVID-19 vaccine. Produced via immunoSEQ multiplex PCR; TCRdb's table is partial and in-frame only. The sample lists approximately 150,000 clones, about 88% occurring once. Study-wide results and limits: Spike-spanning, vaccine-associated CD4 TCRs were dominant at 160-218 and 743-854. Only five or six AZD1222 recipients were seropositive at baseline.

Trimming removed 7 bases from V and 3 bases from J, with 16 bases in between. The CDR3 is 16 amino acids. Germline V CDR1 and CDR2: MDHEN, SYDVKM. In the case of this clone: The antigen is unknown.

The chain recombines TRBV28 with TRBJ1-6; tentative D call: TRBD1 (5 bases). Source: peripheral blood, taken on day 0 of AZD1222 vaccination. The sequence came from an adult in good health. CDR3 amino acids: CASIPQGPGYNSPLHF. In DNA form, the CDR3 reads TGTGCCAGCATCCCCCAGGGTCCGGGCTATAATTCACCCCTCCACTTT.